This is a list of T cell receptor beta chains from one sample in a study of blood T cells in healthy people across ages. TCRdb re-analysed the 5' RACE reads in MiXCR, keeping a single row per CDR3 protein. The table includes 750,000 to 850,000 distinct CDR3 sequences, about 25% detected once. A further study also used this sample, focusing on T cells of mothers and their children.

The sequencing input was blood. These receptors originate from a boy aged 5-17 years in good health. Each CDR3 is given with its conserved first and last residue.

j_call	v_call	cdr3_aa
TRBJ1-6	TRBV6-6	CASSKRGQGESPLHF
TRBJ2-2	TRBV4-3	CASSPQRRFSTGELFF
TRBJ2-3	TRBV4-1	CASSHGRDTQYF
TRBJ2-3	TRBV12-3/TRBV12-4	CASSFGDRGREDTQYF
TRBJ2-5	TRBV3-1	CASSQDGGFQETQYF
TRBJ2-3	TRBV6-2/TRBV6-3	CASSYLPGTDPFDTQYF
.	TRBV6-6	CATSTGGAHSYEQYF
.	TRBV29-1	CSVSGAYSYEQYF
TRBJ2-3	TRBV27	CASTQLGTDTQYF
.	TRBV7-2	CASSHSGGYNEQFF
TRBJ2-1	TRBV6-5	CASSLAGGPVEQFF
.	TRBV5-6	CASGPLGPGDEQFF
TRBJ1-3	TRBV6-2/TRBV6-3	CASSDAGGSGNTIYF
TRBJ2-5	TRBV6-2/TRBV6-3	CASSSLDRPLETQYF
.	TRBV7-8	CASSLIQRESYNEQFF
TRBJ1-2	TRBV7-2	CASSLGLGGAGYTF
TRBJ2-5	TRBV5-4	CASRPGPDQETQYF
TRBJ1-5	TRBV6-5	CASSYSYQGGNQPQHF
TRBJ1-1	TRBV28	CASSLGQGRAFF
TRBJ2-5	TRBV11-2	CASSFGMRQETQYF
TRBJ2-7	TRBV20-1	CSARESGLVYEQYF
TRBJ2-1	TRBV5-4	CASSRAGLDEQFF
TRBJ1-4	TRBV7-9	CASSARSDGLFF
TRBJ1-5	TRBV7-9	CASSSPGINQPQHF
TRBJ1-1	TRBV20-1	CSATGDGTEAFF
TRBJ1-1	TRBV27	CASSLKSNTEAFF
TRBJ2-1	TRBV5-1	CASRWIAGGPSGEQFF
TRBJ2-3	TRBV29-1	CSVQGGTRTDTQYF
TRBJ2-1	TRBV5-1	CASSALTGTSSYNEQFF
TRBJ1-4	TRBV20-1	CSARGALRKLFF
TRBJ1-2	TRBV25-1	CASCRGGTDGYTF
TRBJ2-2	TRBV6-2/TRBV6-3	CASSYNFSGTANTGELFF
TRBJ2-3	TRBV20-1	CSARLPGLGGTPDTQYF
TRBJ1-5	TRBV28	CASSLLAAGSQPQHF
TRBJ2-3	TRBV12-3/TRBV12-4	CASSSDRSILVGTDTQYF
TRBJ2-7	TRBV28	CASSFRGLSEQYF
TRBJ1-2	TRBV6-5	CASSYGTGTYYGYTF